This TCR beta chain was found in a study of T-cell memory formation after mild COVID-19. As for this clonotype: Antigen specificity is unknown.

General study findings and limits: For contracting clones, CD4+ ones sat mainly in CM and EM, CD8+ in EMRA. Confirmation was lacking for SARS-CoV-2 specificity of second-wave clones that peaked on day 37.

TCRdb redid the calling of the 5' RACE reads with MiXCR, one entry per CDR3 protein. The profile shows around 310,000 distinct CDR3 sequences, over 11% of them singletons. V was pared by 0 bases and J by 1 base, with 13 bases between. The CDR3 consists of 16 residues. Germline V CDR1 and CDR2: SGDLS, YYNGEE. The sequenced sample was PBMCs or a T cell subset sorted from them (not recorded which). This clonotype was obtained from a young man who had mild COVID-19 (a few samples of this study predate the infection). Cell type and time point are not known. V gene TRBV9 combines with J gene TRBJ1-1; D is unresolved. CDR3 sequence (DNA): TGTGCCAGCAGCGTAGATGCGAGAATCCCGAACACTGAAGCTTTCTTT. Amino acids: CASSVDARIPNTEAFF.